This is a list of T cell receptor beta chains from one sample in a study of T cell responses to AZD1222 COVID-19 vaccine. Generated by immunoSEQ multiplex PCR, the TCRdb table keeps only in-frame clones and is missing some. The table includes over 50,000 clones, 84% detected once. Here the sequenced sample was peripheral blood, taken on day 0 of AZD1222 vaccination. The receptors come from an adult in good health. The CDR3 runs from the conserved cysteine through the conserved F or W. Fields, in order: V gene, D gene, J gene, clone size, CDR3 DNA, CDR3 protein. A D gene is named only where the DNA matches it firmly. A row's size may be missing; if present it is once, few, many or a size class.

TRBV4-1,-,TRBJ2-5,-,TGCGCCAGCAGCCAAGTTACCGCCGTGGAGACCCAGTACTTC,CASSQVTAVETQYF
TRBV3-1/TRBV3-2,-,TRBJ1-2,-,TGTGCCAGCAGCGTTCTGCGGGACGGCTACACCTTC,CASSVLRDGYTF
TRBV6-5,-,TRBJ1-4,-,TGTGCCAGCAGGGATCATCAGGGCGGTGAAAAACTGTTTTTT,CASRDHQGGEKLFF
TRBV7-8,TRBD1,TRBJ1-5,-,TGTGCCAGCAGCCCTAGGACAGGGTGGGTTCAGCCCCAGCATTTT,CASSPRTGWVQPQHF
TRBV6-4,TRBD1,TRBJ2-3,-,TGTGCCAGCAGTGACTTCGCAGGGGGAAACGGAGATACGCAGTATTTT,CASSDFAGGNGDTQYF
TRBV7-9,-,TRBJ2-7,-,TGTGCCAGCAGCTTAGCGGCGAAGGGAGGGGGCTATTACGAGCAGTACTTC,CASSLAAKGGGYYEQYF
TRBV2,-,TRBJ2-7,-,TGTGCCAGCAGGGGAGACATCTACGAGCAGTACTTC,CASRGDIYEQYF
TRBV9,-,TRBJ2-3,-,TGTGCCAGCAGCGTAGGGGTCGTAAGCACAGATACGCAGTATTTT,CASSVGVVSTDTQYF
TRBV19,-,TRBJ2-5,-,TGTGCCAGTAGTAACAGGGTCGTGGGTGAGGAGACCCAGTACTTC,CASSNRVVGEETQYF
TRBV3-1/TRBV3-2,-,TRBJ2-7,-,TGTGCCAGCAGCCCCGGGACATACTACGAGCAGTACTTC,CASSPGTYYEQYF
TRBV7-8,-,TRBJ2-1,-,TGTGCCAGCAGCTTAGGTCCGAGCTCCTACAATGAGCAGTTCTTC,CASSLGPSSYNEQFF
TRBV28,-,TRBJ1-2,-,TGTGCCAGCACCTTTGGCAGGGGCCTTGGCTACACCTTC,CASTFGRGLGYTF
TRBV27,TRBD2,TRBJ2-5,medium-sized,TGTGCCAGCAGTTTACTCGGGACTAGTCAAGAGACCCAGTACTTC,CASSLLGTSQETQYF
TRBV7-9,-,TRBJ1-2,-,TGTGCCGCGGGGGGTAACTATGGCTACACCTTC,CAAGGNYGYTF
TRBV7-8,-,TRBJ2-7,once,TGTGCCAGCAGCCCCCCCGGGGGCAGCTCCTACGAGCAGTACTTC,CASSPPGGSSYEQYF
TRBV19,-,TRBJ1-1,-,TGTGCCAGTAGTTCCCACAGGGCCATGAACACTGAAGCTTTCTTT,CASSSHRAMNTEAFF
TRBV4-2,-,TRBJ1-6,-,TGTGCCAGCAGCCCCGCGGGGGTTGGTAATTCACCCTTCCACTTT,CASSPAGVGNSPFHF
TRBV28,-,TRBJ1-4,-,TGTGCCAGCAGTTTACGCCCTAATGAAAAACTGTTTTTT,CASSLRPNEKLFF
TRBV7-6,-,TRBJ1-2,once,TGTGCCAGCAGCCTCCCGGGGTTGGAAGGCTACACCTTC,CASSLPGLEGYTF
TRBV7-6,-,TRBJ1-4,-,TGTGCCAGCAGCCCGCGACAGGAGGGGGAAAAACTGTTTTTT,CASSPRQEGEKLFF
TRBV6-5,-,TRBJ1-2,-,TGTGCCAGTTCCCGGGGAACCGGGTATGGCTACACCTTC,CASSRGTGYGYTF
TRBV7-2,-,TRBJ1-1,-,TGTGCCAGCAGCTTAGGTGCCGGGACAGAAGCTTTCTTT,CASSLGAGTEAFF
TRBV6-5,-,TRBJ1-6,once,TGTGCCAGCAGTCGCCCCCGGGGTTTTTCACCCCTCCACTTT,CASSRPRGFSPLHF
TRBV3-1/TRBV3-2,-,TRBJ1-1,-,TGTGCCAGCAGCCGTCCTGCCGGAGGTACGAACACTGAAGCTTTCTTT,CASSRPAGGTNTEAFF
TRBV6-1,-,TRBJ2-1,-,TGTGCCAGCAGTGGGGGTGGGTGGGGCATCTCCTACAATGAGCAGTTCTTC,CASSGGGWGISYNEQFF
TRBV19,-,TRBJ2-2,-,TGTGCCAGTATCACATACACCGGGGAGCTGTTTTTT,CASITYTGELFF
TRBV10-1,TRBD2,TRBJ2-7,-,TGCGCCAGCAGTGAAGGGGGACTAGCGGAGAGGTACGGGCAGTACTTC,CASSEGGLAERYGQYF
TRBV19,TRBD1,TRBJ2-3,-,TGTGCCAGTATTCCGGGACAGGGCTCGAGGCGGCGGGATACGCAGTATTTT,CASIPGQGSRRRDTQYF
TRBV6-2/TRBV6-3,TRBD2,TRBJ2-7,-,TGTGCCAGCAGTTATAGCCTCCGGGGGGGACCTCTAGACGAGCAGTACTTC,CASSYSLRGGPLDEQYF
TRBV15,TRBD1,TRBJ2-2,-,TGTGCCACCAGCAGAGTTTTAGGGACAGTGAACACCGGGGAGCTGTTTTTT,CATSRVLGTVNTGELFF
TRBV6-6,TRBD1,TRBJ2-1,-,TGTGCCAGCAGTTATGCGGGACAGGGGACAAGTGAGCAGTTCTTC,CASSYAGQGTSEQFF
TRBV9,-,TRBJ1-1,-,TGTGCCAGCAGCGTACAGGGTGGTGAGACTGAAGCTTTCTTT,CASSVQGGETEAFF
TRBV11-3,-,TRBJ2-1,-,TGTGCCAGCAGCTTTGGGGGGCCGCAGTTCTTC,CASSFGGPQFF
TRBV29-1,-,TRBJ1-1,-,TGCAGCGTTGCGACAGTTATGAACACTGAAGCTTTCTTT,CSVATVMNTEAFF
TRBV3-1/TRBV3-2,-,TRBJ1-2,-,TGTGCCAGCAGCCAAGCTCTCGGTGACTACTATGGCTACACCTTC,CASSQALGDYYGYTF
TRBV30,TRBD1,TRBJ2-2,-,TGTGCCTGTCAACCTGGGAAGGGGGCGAATCCGTCAGGGGAGCTGTTTTTT,CACQPGKGANPSGELFF
TRBV7-6,TRBD2,TRBJ2-7,-,TGTGCCAGCAGCCCTGGTGGGGGGGACGGGGTTACTACGAAGCAGTACTTC,CASSPGGGDGVTTKQYF
TRBV4-3,TRBD1,TRBJ1-1,once,TGCGCCAGCAGCCAAGATACAGGGGAGACTGAAGCTTTCTTT,CASSQDTGETEAFF
TRBV11-3,-,TRBJ1-1,-,TGTGCCAGCAGCTTTTCGGGGACTGAAGCTTTCTTT,CASSFSGTEAFF
TRBV7-9,-,TRBJ2-7,-,TGTGCCAGCAGCCGACAACTGGGGGAGCAGTACTTC,CASSRQLGEQYF
TRBV13,TRBD1,TRBJ2-3,few,TGTGCCAGCAGCCACGGGACAGTTAGCACAGATACGCAGTATTTT,CASSHGTVSTDTQYF
TRBV28,TRBD1,TRBJ1-1,-,TGTGCCAGCAGATCCGGACAGGGAATGGATGCTTTCTTT,CASRSGQGMDAFF
TRBV7-8,-,TRBJ1-2,-,TGTGCCAGCAGCTATGTCCCGGGGGGCAGGGCGATCGGTGGCTACACCTTC,CASSYVPGGRAIGGYTF
TRBV7-9,-,TRBJ2-3,-,TGTGCCAGCAAAGAATGGACCCCTACAGATACGCAGTATTTT,CASKEWTPTDTQYF
TRBV5-6,TRBD1,TRBJ2-7,-,TGTGCCAGCAGCTTGAGGCCAGGGGGTTTCTACGAGCAGTACTTC,CASSLRPGGFYEQYF
TRBV5-1,TRBD1,TRBJ1-2,-,TGCGCCAGCAGCTTATTTGGGACAGGGGGTCTCTATGGCTACACCTTC,CASSLFGTGGLYGYTF